This T cell receptor (beta chain) comes out of a study of OX40 agonist ivuxolimab in advanced cancers. The assay was immunoSEQ multiplex PCR, and TCRdb's table has in-frame clones only and misses some. Altogether approximately 59,000 clones are present, 70% to 90% being singletons, with the ten largest covering approximately 0.8%. Trimming cost V 2 bases and J 5 bases, with 15 bases left between them. Germline CDR1 and CDR2: GTSNPN and SVGIG (reference sequence). The CDR3 sequence is 14 residues long. This sequence originates from an adult with an advanced solid tumor such as melanoma, head and neck, liver or kidney cancer. The sequences come from CD4+ or CD8+ T cells sorted from blood, collected in a trial of the OX40 agonist ivuxolimab. This chain links TRBV30 with TRBJ2-5; TRBD2 might be the D (6 bases). CDR3 sequence: CAWSTGEKVETQYF. The CDR3 nucleotides are TGTGCCTGGAGTACGGGGGAGAAAGTGGAGACCCAGTACTTC.